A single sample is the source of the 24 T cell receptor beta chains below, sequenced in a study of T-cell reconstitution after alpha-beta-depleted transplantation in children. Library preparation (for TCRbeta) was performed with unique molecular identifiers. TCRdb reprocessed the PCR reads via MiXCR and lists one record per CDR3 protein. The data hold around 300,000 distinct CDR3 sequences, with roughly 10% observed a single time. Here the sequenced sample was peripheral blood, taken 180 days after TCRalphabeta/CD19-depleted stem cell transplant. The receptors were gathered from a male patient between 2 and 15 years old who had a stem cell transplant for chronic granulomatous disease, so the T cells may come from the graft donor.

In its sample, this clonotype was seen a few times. CDR3 sequence: CASSFISKGPKAFF. CDR3 coding DNA: TGTGCCAGCAGTTTCATTTCTAAGGGGCCTAAAGCTTTCTTT. The genes are TRBV12-3 or TRBV12-4 and TRBJ1-1, with a weak D call TRBD1 (5 bases). The V gene lost 3 bases and the J gene lost 9 bases, with 17 bases spanning the gap. The CDR3 sequence is 14 residues long.

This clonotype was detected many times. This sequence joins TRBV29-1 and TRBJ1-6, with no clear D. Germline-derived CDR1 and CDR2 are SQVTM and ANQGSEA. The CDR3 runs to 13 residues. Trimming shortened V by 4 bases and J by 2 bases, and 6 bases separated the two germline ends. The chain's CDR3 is CSVASAYNSPLHF. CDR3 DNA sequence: TGCAGCGTTGCTTCAGCCTATAATTCACCCCTCCACTTT.

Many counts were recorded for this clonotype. The CDR3 coding sequence is TGCGCCAGCAGCTTGGTGGTGGGGGCGGGAGTCGTCACCGGGGAGCTGTTTTTT. It translates to CASSLVVGAGVVTGELFF. The chain recombines TRBV5-1 with TRBJ2-2, with D possibly matching TRBD2 (7 bases). The CDR3 contains 18 residues. Germline V gene data show CDR1 as SGHRS and CDR2 as YFSETQ. V lost 0 bases and J 4 bases, leaving 19 bases between the germline ends. Full variable domain (outside the CDR3, taken from reference TRBV5-1 and TRBJ2-2): KAGVTQTPRYLIKTRGQQVTLSCSPISGHRSVSWYQQTPGQGLQFLFEYFSETQRNKGNFPGRFSGRQFSNSRSEMNVSTLELGDSALYLCASSLVVGAGVVTGELFFGEGSRLTVL.

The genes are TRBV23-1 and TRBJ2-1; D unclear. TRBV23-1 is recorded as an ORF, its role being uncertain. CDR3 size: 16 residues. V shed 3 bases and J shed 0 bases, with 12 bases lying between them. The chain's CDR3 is CASSHNGPFSYNEQFF. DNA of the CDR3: TGCGCCAGCAGTCACAACGGACCGTTCTCCTACAATGAGCAGTTCTTC.

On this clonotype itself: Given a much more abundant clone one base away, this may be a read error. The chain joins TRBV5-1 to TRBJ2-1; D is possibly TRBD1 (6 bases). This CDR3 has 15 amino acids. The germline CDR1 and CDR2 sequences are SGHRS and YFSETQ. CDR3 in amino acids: CASSSTGTRYNAQFF. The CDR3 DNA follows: TGCGCCAGCAGCTCGACCGGGACAAGGTACAATGCGCAGTTCTTC. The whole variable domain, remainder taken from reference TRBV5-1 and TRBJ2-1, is KAGVTQTPRYLIKTRGQQVTLSCSPISGHRSVSWYQQTPGQGLQFLFEYFSETQRNKGNFPGRFSGRQFSNSRSEMNVSTLELGDSALYLCASSSTGTRYNAQFFGPGTRLTVL.

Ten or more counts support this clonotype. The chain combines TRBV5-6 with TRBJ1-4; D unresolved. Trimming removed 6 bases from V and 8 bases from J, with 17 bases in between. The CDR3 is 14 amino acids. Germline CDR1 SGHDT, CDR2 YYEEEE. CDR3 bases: TGTGCCAGCACCGGGTACGCCCGGGGAGAAAAACTGTTTTTT. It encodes CASTGYARGEKLFF.

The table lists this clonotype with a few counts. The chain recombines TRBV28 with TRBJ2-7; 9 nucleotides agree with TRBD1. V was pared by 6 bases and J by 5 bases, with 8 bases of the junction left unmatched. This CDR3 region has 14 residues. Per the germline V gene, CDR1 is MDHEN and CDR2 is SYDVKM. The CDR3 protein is CASRPGTGRHEQYF. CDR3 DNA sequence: TGTGCCAGCAGACCAGGGACAGGGAGACACGAGCAGTACTTC.

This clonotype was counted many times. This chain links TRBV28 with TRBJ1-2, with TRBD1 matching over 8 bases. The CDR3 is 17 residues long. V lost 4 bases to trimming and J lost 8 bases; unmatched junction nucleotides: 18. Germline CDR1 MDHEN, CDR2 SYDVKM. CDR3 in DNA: TGTGCCAGCAGTTCCAGGGGCAGGGGGCGTATGTCTTGGGGCTACACCTTC. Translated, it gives CASSSRGRGRMSWGYTF.

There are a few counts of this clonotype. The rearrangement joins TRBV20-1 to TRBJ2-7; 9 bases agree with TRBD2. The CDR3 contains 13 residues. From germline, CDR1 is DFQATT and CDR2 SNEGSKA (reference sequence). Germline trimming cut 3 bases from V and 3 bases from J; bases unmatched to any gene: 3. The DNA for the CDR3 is TGCAGTGCTAGCGGGACTAGCCACTACGAGCAGTACTTC. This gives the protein CSASGTSHYEQYF.

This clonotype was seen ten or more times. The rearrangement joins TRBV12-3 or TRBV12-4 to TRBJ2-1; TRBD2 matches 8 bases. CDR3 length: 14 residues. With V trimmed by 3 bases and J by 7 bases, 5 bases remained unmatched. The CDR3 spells CASSFYGGANEQFF. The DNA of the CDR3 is TGTGCCAGCAGTTTTTACGGGGGGGCGAATGAGCAGTTCTTC.

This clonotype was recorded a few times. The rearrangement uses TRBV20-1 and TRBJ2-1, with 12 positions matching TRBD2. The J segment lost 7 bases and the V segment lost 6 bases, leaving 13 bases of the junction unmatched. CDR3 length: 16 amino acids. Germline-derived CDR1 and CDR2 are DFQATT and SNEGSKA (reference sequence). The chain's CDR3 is CSASSGRALYRNEQFF. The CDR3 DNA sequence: TGCAGTGCCTCTAGCGGGAGGGCCTTGTATAGGAATGAGCAGTTCTTC.

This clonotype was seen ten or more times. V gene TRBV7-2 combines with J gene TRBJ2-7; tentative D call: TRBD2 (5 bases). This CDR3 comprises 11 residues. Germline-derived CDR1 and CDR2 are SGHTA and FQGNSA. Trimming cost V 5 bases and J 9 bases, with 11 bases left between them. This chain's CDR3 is CASSPFRGQYF. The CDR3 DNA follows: TGTGCCAGCAGCCCGTTTCGGGGGCAGTACTTC.

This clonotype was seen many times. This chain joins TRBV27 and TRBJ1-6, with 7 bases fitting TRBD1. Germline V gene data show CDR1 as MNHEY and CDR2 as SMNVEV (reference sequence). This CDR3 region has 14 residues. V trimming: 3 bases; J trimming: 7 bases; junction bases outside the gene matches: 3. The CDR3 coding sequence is TGTGCCAGCAGTTTGGACAGGAAGAATTCACCCCTCCACTTT. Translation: CASSLDRKNSPLHF.

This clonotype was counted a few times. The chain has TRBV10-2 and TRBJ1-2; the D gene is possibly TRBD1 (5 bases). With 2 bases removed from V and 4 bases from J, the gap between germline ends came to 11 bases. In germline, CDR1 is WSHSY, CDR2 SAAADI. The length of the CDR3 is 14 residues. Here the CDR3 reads CASSERTLGYGYTF. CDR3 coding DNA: TGCGCCAGCAGTGAGAGGACATTGGGCTATGGCTACACCTTC.

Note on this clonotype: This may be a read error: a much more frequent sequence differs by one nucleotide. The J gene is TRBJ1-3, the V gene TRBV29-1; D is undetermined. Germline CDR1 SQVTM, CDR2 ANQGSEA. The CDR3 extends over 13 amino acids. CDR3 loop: CSVREVSGNTIHF. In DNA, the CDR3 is TGCAGCGTCCGCGAGGTCTCTGGAAACACCATACATTTT. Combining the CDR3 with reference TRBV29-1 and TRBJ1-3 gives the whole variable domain SAVISQKPSRDICQRGTSLTIQCQVDSQVTMMFWYRQQPGQSLTLIATANQGSEATYESGFVIDKFPISRPNLTFSTLTVSNMSPEDSSIYLCSVREVSGNTIHFGEGSWLTVV.

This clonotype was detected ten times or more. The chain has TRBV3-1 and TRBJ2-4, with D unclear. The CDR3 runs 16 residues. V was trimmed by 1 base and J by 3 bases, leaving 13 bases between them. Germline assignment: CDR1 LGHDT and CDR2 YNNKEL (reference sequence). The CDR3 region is CASSQGSETLKNIQYF. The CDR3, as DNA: TGTGCCAGCAGCCAAGGTTCGGAGACACTCAAAAACATTCAGTACTTC.

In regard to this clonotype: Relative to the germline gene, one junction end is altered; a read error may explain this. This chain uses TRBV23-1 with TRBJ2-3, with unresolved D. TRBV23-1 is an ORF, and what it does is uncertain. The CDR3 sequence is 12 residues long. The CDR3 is CDSSQSTDTQYF. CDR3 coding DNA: TGCGACAGCAGTCAATCGACAGATACGCAGTATTTT.

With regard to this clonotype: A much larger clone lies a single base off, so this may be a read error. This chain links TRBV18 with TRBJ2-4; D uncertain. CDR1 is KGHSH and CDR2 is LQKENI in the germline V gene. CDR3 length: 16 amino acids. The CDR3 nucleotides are TGTGGCAGCTCACCACCGAAACTCATAGCCAAAAACATTCAGTACTTC. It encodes CGSSPPKLIAKNIQYF.

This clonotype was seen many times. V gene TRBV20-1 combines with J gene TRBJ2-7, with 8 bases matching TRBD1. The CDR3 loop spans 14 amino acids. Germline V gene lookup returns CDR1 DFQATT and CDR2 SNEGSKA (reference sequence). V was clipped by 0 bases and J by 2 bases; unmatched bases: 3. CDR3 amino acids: CSARDLRGPYEQYF. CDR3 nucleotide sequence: TGCAGTGCTAGAGATCTCAGGGGGCCCTACGAGCAGTACTTC.

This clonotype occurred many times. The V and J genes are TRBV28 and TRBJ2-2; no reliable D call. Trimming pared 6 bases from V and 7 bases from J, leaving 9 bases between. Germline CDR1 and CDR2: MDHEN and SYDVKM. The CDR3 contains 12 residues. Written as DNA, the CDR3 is TGTGCCAGCAGCTCCTCACTCGGGGAGCTGTTTTTT. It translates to CASSSSLGELFF.

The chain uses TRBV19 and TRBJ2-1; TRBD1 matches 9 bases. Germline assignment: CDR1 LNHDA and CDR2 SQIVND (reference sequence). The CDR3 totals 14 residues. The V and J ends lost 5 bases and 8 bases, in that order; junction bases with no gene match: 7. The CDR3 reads CASSLGQGNDEQFF. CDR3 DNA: TGTGCCAGTAGTCTGGGACAGGGAAACGATGAGCAGTTCTTC.

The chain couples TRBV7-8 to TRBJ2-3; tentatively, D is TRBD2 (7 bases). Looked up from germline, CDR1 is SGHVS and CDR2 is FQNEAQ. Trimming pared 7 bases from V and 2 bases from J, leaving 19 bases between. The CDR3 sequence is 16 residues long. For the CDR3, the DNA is TGTGCCAGCACCCTCTGGGGGGGGGGCACCACAGATACGCAGTATTTT. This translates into CASTLWGGGTTDTQYF.

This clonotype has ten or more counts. This chain's CDR3 is CAWEMAGVRNNEQFF. In DNA form, the CDR3 reads TGTGCCTGGGAAATGGCGGGAGTGAGAAACAATGAGCAGTTCTTC. This chain joins TRBV30 and TRBJ2-1, with TRBD2 matching over 7 bases. This CDR3 has 15 residues. The V gene's germline CDR1 is GTSNPN and CDR2 SVGIG (reference sequence). The V segment lost 5 bases and the J segment 5 bases; nucleotides outside the gene matches: 12.

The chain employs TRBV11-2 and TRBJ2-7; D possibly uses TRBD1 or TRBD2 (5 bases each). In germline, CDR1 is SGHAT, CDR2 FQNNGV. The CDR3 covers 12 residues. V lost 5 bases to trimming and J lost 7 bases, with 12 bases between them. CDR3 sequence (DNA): TGTGCCAGCAGCCCAAACTGGGGGGAGCAGTACTTC. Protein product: CASSPNWGEQYF.